The 28 T cell receptor beta chains given below trace back to one sample, sequenced in a study of technical replicates of blood from a handful of donors. Measured with immunoSEQ multiplex PCR; TCRdb has only the in-frame clones, and not every one. The data contain under 80,000 clones, around 90% of them singletons. Sequencing was carried out using T cells isolated from PBMCs. These receptors were obtained from a human donor in good health. Some clones in this sample may be carry-over from other donors' samples.

This clone has only a few counts. The chain couples TRBV7-3 to TRBJ1-1; the D gene is possibly TRBD1 (6 bases). Germline assignment: CDR1 SGHTA and CDR2 FQGTGA. The CDR3 has 15 amino acids. V dropped 3 bases and J dropped 0 bases, with 11 bases sitting between them. The CDR3 DNA reads TGTGCCAGCAGCTTGGAAGGGGACATGAACACTGAAGCTTTCTTT. Protein product: CASSLEGDMNTEAFF.

This sequence joins TRBV6-6 and TRBJ1-1; D gene ambiguous. CDR3 length: 13 amino acids. The ends were cut back, 8 bases at V and 1 base at J, with 11 bases in the middle. Germline-derived CDR1 and CDR2 are MNHNY and SVGAGI (reference sequence). The CDR3 sequence: CASSYGENTEAFF. The CDR3 coding sequence is TGTGCCAGCTCCTACGGGGAGAACACTGAAGCTTTCTTT.

The V and J genes are TRBV11-2 and TRBJ2-5; the match to TRBD2 covers 7 bases. The CDR3 runs 15 residues. J gave up 4 bases and V 4 bases, and 9 bases lay outside the gene matches. Germline V gene data show CDR1 as SGHAT and CDR2 as FQNNGV. The chain's CDR3 is CASSSAVAGVETQYF. The CDR3 DNA follows: TGTGCCAGCAGCTCCGCGGTGGCGGGAGTAGAGACCCAGTACTTC.

There are a few counts of this clone. V is TRBV4-1 and J is TRBJ2-1; D is undetermined. Germline CDR1 MGHRA, CDR2 YSYEKL. There are 14 residues in the CDR3. The V end was cut by 0 bases, the J end by 7 bases, with 10 bases between. The CDR3 reads CASSQEVRANEQFF. CDR3 DNA: TGCGCCAGCAGCCAAGAAGTACGCGCGAATGAGCAGTTCTTC.

The chain has TRBV5-4 and TRBJ2-1; 7 bases map to TRBD2. The germline gives CDR1 SGHNT, CDR2 YYREEE (reference sequence). V trimming: 3 bases; J trimming: 7 bases; junction bases outside the gene matches: 1. This CDR3 region has 12 residues. CDR3 bases: TGTGCCAGCAGCTCTAGCGGAAATGAGCAGTTCTTC. Translating it yields CASSSSGNEQFF.

This chain connects TRBV6-1 to TRBJ2-7; D is ambiguous. Germline-derived CDR1 and CDR2 are MNHNS and SASEGT. The ends were cut back, 4 bases at V and 2 bases at J, with 12 bases in the middle. The CDR3 is made up of 14 amino acids. CDR3 in DNA: TGTGCCAGCAGTGGACTCCGGGTCGCCTACGAGCAGTACTTC. It is translated as CASSGLRVAYEQYF.

The chain recombines TRBV28 with TRBJ2-7; 7 positions agree with TRBD1. The CDR3 length is 13 residues. Germline V gene data show CDR1 as MDHEN and CDR2 as SYDVKM. Losses at the gene ends were 7 bases for V and 5 bases for J; bases not matched to a gene: 8. The CDR3 here is CASTLTGNHEQYF. DNA of the CDR3: TGTGCCAGCACCCTGACAGGGAACCACGAGCAGTACTTC.

The genes are TRBV4-2 and TRBJ2-1; 8 nucleotides agree with TRBD2. The CDR3 is made up of 17 amino acids. The junction had 11 bases not matched to a gene; V was cut back by 1 base and J by 6 bases. CDR1 is LGHNA, CDR2 YNFKEQ, per germline. CDR3 protein: CASSQGRSAGVPNEQFF. The CDR3 DNA reads as TGTGCCAGCAGCCAAGGTCGGTCAGCGGGAGTTCCCAATGAGCAGTTCTTC.

The rearrangement links TRBV29-1 to TRBJ1-4; possibly TRBD1 for D (6 bases). The length of the CDR3 is 13 residues. The germline V and J ends were trimmed by 4 bases and 4 bases, with 10 bases remaining between them. Germline CDR1 is SQVTM and CDR2 is ANQGSEA. The CDR3 loop is CSVGGPDNEKLFF. For the CDR3, the DNA is TGCAGCGTTGGGGGGCCAGATAATGAAAAACTGTTTTTT.

The rearrangement joins TRBV28 to TRBJ2-7; 9 nucleotides agree with TRBD1. Germline CDR1 MDHEN, CDR2 SYDVKM. This CDR3 is 15 amino acids long. J lost 6 bases, V lost 6 bases, and 12 bases had no gene match. CDR3 region: CASSLKWTGESEQYF. In DNA, the CDR3 is TGTGCCAGCAGCCTCAAATGGACAGGGGAGAGCGAGCAGTACTTC.

V usage is TRBV19 and J usage is TRBJ1-1; 8 bases align to TRBD1. Trimming took 6 bases from V and 0 from J; bases not matched to a gene: 6. The germline CDR1 and CDR2 sequences are LNHDA and SQIVND (reference sequence). The CDR3 consists of 15 residues. The CDR3 region has the DNA TGTGCCAGTAGGGAGACAGGGGCCTTGAACACTGAAGCTTTCTTT. Amino acids: CASRETGALNTEAFF.

CDR3 bases: TGTGCCAGCAGCTTATCTAGCGCGGTCAATGAGCAGTTCTTC. Translating gives CASSLSSAVNEQFF. This chain links TRBV7-7 with TRBJ2-1; D is perhaps TRBD2 (6 bases). Deletions cut 2 bases from V and 6 bases from J, with 11 bases between. CDR1 is SSHAT and CDR2 is FNYEAQ in the germline V gene (reference sequence). This CDR3 has 14 amino acids. Full variable domain (remainder filled in from reference TRBV7-7 and TRBJ2-1): GAGVSQSPRYKVTKRGQDVTLRCDPISSHATLYWYQQALGQGPEFLTYFNYEAQPDKSGLPSDRFSAERPEGSISTLTIQRTEQRDSAMYRCASSLSSAVNEQFFGPGTRLTVL.

This sequence joins TRBV13 and TRBJ2-5; D perhaps matches TRBD1 (5 bases). The CDR3 loop spans 13 amino acids. Looked up from germline, CDR1 is PRHDT and CDR2 is FYEKMQ (reference sequence). The V gene lost 3 bases and the J gene lost 2 bases, with 7 bases spanning the gap. CDR3 protein: CASSFRQQETQYF. DNA of the CDR3: TGTGCCAGCAGCTTCCGACAGCAAGAGACCCAGTACTTC.

The chain recombines TRBV4-1 with TRBJ2-1, with 7 bases lining up with TRBD2. J lost 4 bases, V lost 2 bases, and 5 bases had no gene match. Germline-derived CDR1 and CDR2 are MGHRA and YSYEKL. The CDR3 is made up of 15 amino acids. The CDR3 sequence is CASSQPREKYNEQFF. For the CDR3, the DNA is TGCGCCAGCAGCCAACCGCGGGAGAAGTACAATGAGCAGTTCTTC.

This chain links TRBV7-2 with TRBJ2-3; D call uncertain. The V gene's germline CDR1 is SGHTA and CDR2 FQGNSA. The V and J ends lost 1 base and 2 bases respectively, with 7 bases between them. This CDR3 is 14 amino acids long. This chain's CDR3 is CASSLGGYTDTQYF. The CDR3 DNA sequence: TGTGCCAGCAGCTTAGGAGGATACACAGATACGCAGTATTTT.

The chain combines TRBV11-2 with TRBJ2-3; TRBD2 agrees at 7 bases. The CDR3 has 15 residues. Germline trimming cut 3 bases from V and 2 bases from J; bases unmatched to any gene: 5. Germline assignment: CDR1 SGHAT and CDR2 FQNNGV. The CDR3 nucleotides read TGTGCCAGCAGCTTCGAGCGGGGCCTCACAGATACGCAGTATTTT. Translation gives CASSFERGLTDTQYF.

This clone has a single count. The chain recombines TRBV9 with TRBJ2-7, with 8 bases matching TRBD2. CDR3 length equals 17 residues. The V and J ends lost 4 bases and 7 bases, in that order; junction bases with no gene match: 19. Germline V gene sequence: CDR1 SGDLS, CDR2 YYNGEE. The CDR3 region has the DNA TGTGCCAGCAGCCCCCTAGTCCGGCCTAGCGGGCTTTTGGAGCAGTACTTC. Its protein product is CASSPLVRPSGLLEQYF.

The chain recombines TRBV11-2 with TRBJ1-2; D perhaps matches TRBD1 (5 bases). V lost 3 bases, J lost 7 bases, and 15 bases lay in between. The germline V gene has CDR1 SGHAT and CDR2 FQNNGV. The CDR3 has 14 amino acids. The DNA for the CDR3 is TGTGCCAGCAGCTTCGGAGGGGAGAGGGGTGGCTACACCTTC. Its protein product is CASSFGGERGGYTF.

This clone was seen just once. The chain employs TRBV6-5 and TRBJ1-2; 7 bases agree with TRBD1. V lost 5 bases, J lost 8 bases, and 8 bases stayed unmatched. The CDR3 has 13 residues. Germline CDR1 reads MNHEY; CDR2 reads SVGAGI. The CDR3 sequence is CASSTGAGHGYTF. The CDR3 DNA sequence: TGTGCCAGCAGTACAGGGGCCGGTCACGGCTACACCTTC.

Points on this clone: This CDR3 is also generated by other DNA sequences in the sample. V gene TRBV6-5 combines with J gene TRBJ2-7; the match to TRBD1 covers 8 bases. Germline V gene data show CDR1 as MNHEY and CDR2 as SVGAGI. V shed 2 bases, J shed 6 bases, and the junction held 0 bases outside the gene matches. The CDR3 covers 12 residues. The CDR3: CASSYTGGEQYF. The CDR3, as DNA: TGTGCCAGCAGTTACACAGGGGGCGAGCAGTACTTC.

CDR3 amino acids: CATSRDRGYEQYF. The CDR3 bases are TGTGCCACCAGCAGAGATCGGGGTTACGAGCAGTACTTC. This chain connects TRBV15 to TRBJ2-7; D might be TRBD2 (5 bases). This CDR3 has 13 amino acids. Trimming pared 0 bases from V and 4 bases from J, leaving 7 bases between. CDR1 is LNHNV and CDR2 is YYDKDF in the germline V gene (reference sequence).

V is TRBV13 and J is TRBJ2-7, with a tentative D call TRBD2 (5 bases). Germline V gene sequence: CDR1 PRHDT, CDR2 FYEKMQ (reference sequence). Trimming stripped 8 bases from V and 2 bases from J, with 7 bases between. CDR3 length: 11 amino acids. The CDR3 spells CASGSPYEQYF. For the CDR3, the DNA is TGTGCCAGCGGGAGCCCCTACGAGCAGTACTTC. Filled out from reference TRBV13 and TRBJ2-7, the complete variable domain reads AAGVIQSPRHLIKEKRETATLKCYPIPRHDTVYWYQQGPGQDPQFLISFYEKMQSDKGSIPDRFSAQQFSDYHSELNMSSLELGDSALYFCASGSPYEQYFGPGTRLTVT.

The chain uses TRBV7-9 and TRBJ2-2; TRBD2 matches at 13 bases. J was trimmed by 6 bases and V by 5 bases; bases with no gene match: 6. Germline assignment: CDR1 SEHNR and CDR2 FQNEAQ (reference sequence). CDR3 length: 16 residues. The CDR3 DNA reads TGTGCCAGCAGCCCAAGGACTAGCGGGAGAGCCGGGGAGCTGTTTTTT. Its protein product is CASSPRTSGRAGELFF.

V is TRBV27 and J is TRBJ2-1, with 7 positions matching TRBD2. The germline V gene has CDR1 MNHEY and CDR2 SMNVEV (reference sequence). CDR3 size: 14 residues. V dropped 9 bases and J dropped 6; count of bases not matched to a gene: 11. CDR3: CASTLAVGPNEQFF. In nucleotides, the CDR3 is TGTGCCAGTACCCTAGCGGTAGGGCCCAATGAGCAGTTCTTC.

The chain links TRBV6-6 to TRBJ1-2; no reliable D call. The V end lost 2 bases, the J end lost 8 bases, and 18 bases lay between the germline ends. The CDR3 consists of 15 residues. Germline loops: CDR1 MNHNY, CDR2 SVGAGI (reference sequence). The CDR3 loop is CASSYPMEGGVGYTF. For the CDR3, the DNA is TGTGCCAGCAGTTACCCAATGGAGGGCGGGGTGGGCTACACCTTC.

The rearrangement links TRBV10-3 to TRBJ2-3; D not resolved. Germline V CDR1 and CDR2: ENHRY, SYGVKD. The CDR3 has 15 residues. V was clipped by 0 bases and J by 0 bases, with 7 bases between them. CDR3 coding DNA: TGTGCCATCAGTGAGTCTTCAGGTAGCACAGATACGCAGTATTTT. Amino acid sequence: CAISESSGSTDTQYF.

The V and J genes are TRBV19 and TRBJ2-2; D perhaps matches TRBD1 (6 bases). In germline, CDR1 is LNHDA, CDR2 SQIVND (reference sequence). This CDR3 region has 17 residues. V lost 4 bases to trimming and J lost 3 bases, with 18 bases between them. The CDR3 bases are TGTGCCAGTAGTAAAGGGCCCCAGGACAGCCACACCGGGGAGCTGTTTTTT. Amino acids: CASSKGPQDSHTGELFF.

In this sample, this clone turned up a few times. This chain uses TRBV4-1 with TRBJ1-3; D may be TRBD1 (5 bases). This CDR3 spans 14 amino acids. Germline assignment: CDR1 MGHRA and CDR2 YSYEKL. V was trimmed by 5 bases and J by 0 bases, leaving 8 bases between them. The CDR3: CASSGAPSGNTIYF. The CDR3 bases are TGCGCCAGCAGCGGGGCGCCCTCTGGAAACACCATATATTTT.